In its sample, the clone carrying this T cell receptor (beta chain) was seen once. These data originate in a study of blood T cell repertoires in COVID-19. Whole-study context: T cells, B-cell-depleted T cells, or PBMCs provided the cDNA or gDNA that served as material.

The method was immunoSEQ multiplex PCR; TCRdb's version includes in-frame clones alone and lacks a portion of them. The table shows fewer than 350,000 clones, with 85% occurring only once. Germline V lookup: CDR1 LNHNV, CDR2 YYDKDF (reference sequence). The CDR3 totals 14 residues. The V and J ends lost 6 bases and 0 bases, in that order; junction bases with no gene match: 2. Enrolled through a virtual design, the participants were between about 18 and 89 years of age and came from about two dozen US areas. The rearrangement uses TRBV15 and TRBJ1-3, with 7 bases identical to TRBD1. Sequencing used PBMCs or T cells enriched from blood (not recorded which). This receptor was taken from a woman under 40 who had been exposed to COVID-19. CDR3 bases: TGTGCCACCAGGGGACAGAACTCTGGAAACACCATATATTTT. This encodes CATRGQNSGNTIYF.